This T cell receptor beta chain was profiled in a study of post-analysis software for immune sequencing data. Overall study findings and caveats: TRBV5-6, TRBV5-1 and TRBV20-1 were among several TRBV segments more frequent in patients than controls. A significant reduction in normalized Chao1 diversity was observed in multiple sclerosis patients versus controls.

Included in the TCR beta cDNA libraries were unique molecular identifiers. Each sample of 1 to 10 million input T cells yielded roughly 500,000 cDNA molecules, so each molecule approximated one T cell. Each CDR3 protein gets one entry after TCRdb re-called the PCR reads with MiXCR. The sample consists of 740,000 or so distinct CDR3 sequences, 53% of them appearing once. On this clonotype: Its antigen remains unknown.

V was trimmed by 2 bases and J by 8 bases, leaving 12 bases between them. Per germline, CDR1 GTSNPN and CDR2 SVGIG (reference sequence). CDR3 length: 12 residues. This chain links TRBV30 with TRBJ1-2; D possibly corresponds to TRBD1 (5 bases). The sequencing sample was made of blood. The receptor was derived from a girl aged 5-17 years with multiple sclerosis. The CDR3 reads CAWSPKGLGYTF. CDR3 nucleotides: TGTGCCTGGAGTCCTAAGGGGCTCGGCTACACCTTC.